These 20 T cell receptor beta chains were sequenced from one sample in a study of blood T cell repertoires in COVID-19 (TCRdb year 2020). Libraries came from the immunoSEQ multiplex PCR assay. What TCRdb holds here is the immuneACCESS table cut down to in-frame rearrangements. Part of the clones is not present; checked against another copy, under half of the missing clones reflect an unresolved V gene, and the others are unexplained. The sample contains tens of thousands of clones, roughly 85% of them found a single time. The top ten hold about 25% of the sample. The sample was peripheral blood. The receptors originated from a human donor in a cohort sampled during active COVID-19.

V usage is TRBV5-6 and J usage is TRBJ1-6, with a weak D call TRBD1 (5 bases). CDR3 length: 16 amino acids. V lost 4 bases, J lost 0 bases, and 11 bases lay in between. Germline V gene lookup returns CDR1 SGHDT and CDR2 YYEEEE. Written as DNA, the CDR3 is TGTGCCAGCAGCCTCCGGGGGAGCTCCTATAATTCACCCCTCCACTTT. Its translation is CASSLRGSSYNSPLHF.

The genes are TRBV7-9 and TRBJ2-5; 7 nucleotides align to TRBD2. The CDR3 is made up of 16 amino acids. V shed 1 base and J 4 bases; nucleotides not matched to a gene: 9. CDR1 and CDR2 (germline): SEHNR, FQNEAQ (reference sequence). Here the CDR3 reads CASSLEMGLFRETQYF. The CDR3 DNA follows: TGTGCCAGCAGCTTAGAAATGGGACTATTTAGAGAGACCCAGTACTTC.

The V and J genes are TRBV25-1 and TRBJ2-5; 8 nucleotides match TRBD2. Trimming cost V 10 bases and J 4 bases; bases outside gene matches: 5. Germline assignment: CDR1 MGHDK and CDR2 SYGVNS. The CDR3 is 12 amino acids. For the CDR3, the DNA is TGTGCCACCTCGGGGGGGGTAGAGACCCAGTACTTC. Its translation: CATSGGVETQYF.

This clone appeared a few times. V and J are TRBV5-1 and TRBJ2-1, with 12 bases lining up with TRBD1. This CDR3 contains 15 residues. CDR1 is SGHRS and CDR2 is YFSETQ in the germline V gene. V dropped 2 bases and J dropped 6; count of bases not matched to a gene: 3. This CDR3 reads CASSFLGQGANEQFF. The CDR3 bases are TGCGCCAGCAGCTTCCTGGGACAGGGGGCCAATGAGCAGTTCTTC.

The chain links TRBV5-6 to TRBJ2-6; possibly TRBD2 for D (5 bases). Germline CDR1 and CDR2: SGHDT and YYEEEE. CDR3 size: 15 residues. The germline V and J ends were trimmed by 0 bases and 1 base, with 5 bases remaining between them. The CDR3 DNA follows: TGTGCCAGCAGCTTGGGAGGGTCTGGGGCCAACGTCCTGACTTTC. This gives the protein CASSLGGSGANVLTF.

The genes are TRBV5-5 and TRBJ1-2; 8 bases line up with TRBD1. This CDR3 has 14 residues. The germline CDR1 and CDR2 sequences are SGHKS and YYEKEE (reference sequence). J lost 7 bases, V lost 0 bases, and 5 bases had no gene match. CDR3 sequence: CASSLGRTGFGYTF. The CDR3 DNA sequence: TGTGCCAGCAGCTTGGGACGGACAGGGTTTGGCTACACCTTC. Combining the CDR3 with reference TRBV5-5 and TRBJ1-2 gives the whole variable domain DAGVTQSPTHLIKTRGQQVTLRCSPISGHKSVSWYQQVLGQGPQFIFQYYEKEERGRGNFPDRFSARQFPNYSSELNVNALLLGDSALYLCASSLGRTGFGYTFGSGTRLTVV.

The rearrangement links TRBV12-3 or TRBV12-4 to TRBJ1-5; the D is unclear. V shed 4 bases and J shed 11 bases, with 12 bases lying between them. The CDR3 totals 12 residues. For the CDR3, the DNA is TGTGCCAGCAGTTCTGCGGGGTCGGCCCAGCATTTT. Translating gives CASSSAGSAQHF.

The chain couples TRBV7-2 to TRBJ2-1; perhaps TRBD2 as D (6 bases). The CDR3 is 15 residues long. Germline loops: CDR1 SGHTA, CDR2 FQGNSA. V lost 5 bases and J lost 0, with 11 bases in between. The CDR3 bases are TGTGCCAGCAGCCATCCGGGAGTCTCCTACAATGAGCAGTTCTTC. This translates into CASSHPGVSYNEQFF.

The chain recombines TRBV11-2 with TRBJ2-7; tentatively, D is TRBD1 (5 bases). Per the germline V gene, CDR1 is SGHAT and CDR2 is FQNNGV. This CDR3 region has 13 residues. Trimming left V 5 bases short and J 5 bases short, with 13 bases between. The CDR3, as DNA: TGTGCCAGCAGCGCAGGGTTGTCGGACGAGCAGTACTTC. It yields the protein CASSAGLSDEQYF.

The chain is built from TRBV27 and TRBJ1-2; no clear D. The ends were cut back, 5 bases at V and 8 bases at J, with 15 bases in the middle. The CDR3 is made up of 13 amino acids. Germline V gene sequence: CDR1 MNHEY, CDR2 SMNVEV (reference sequence). For the CDR3, the DNA is TGTGCCAGCAGTACCGCCTTAATCGGGGGCTACACCTTC. It yields the protein CASSTALIGGYTF.

This clone has only one observation. This sequence joins TRBV11-3 and TRBJ2-7, with 8 nucleotides matching TRBD1. The germline V gene encodes CDR1 SGHNT and CDR2 YENEEA. The junction had 6 bases not matched to a gene; V was cut back by 5 bases and J by 6 bases. The CDR3 length is 13 residues. The CDR3 reads CASSRDRISEQYF. The CDR3 DNA sequence: TGTGCCAGCAGCCGGGACAGGATATCCGAGCAGTACTTC.

This clone was counted between two and nine times. The CDR3 protein is CASSSTNGQGATGELFF. In DNA form, the CDR3 reads TGTGCCAGCAGCTCCACAAATGGGCAGGGGGCTACCGGGGAGCTGTTTTTT. The V call is TRBV7-9, the J call TRBJ2-2; 8 bases align to TRBD1. With 4 bases clipped from V and 5 bases from J, the junction kept 12 bases outside the gene matches. CDR3 size: 17 residues. In germline, CDR1 is SEHNR, CDR2 FQNEAQ (reference sequence).

The J gene is TRBJ1-2, the V gene TRBV7-2, with 10 bases that match TRBD1. Germline V gene lookup returns CDR1 SGHTA and CDR2 FQGNSA. The junction had 11 bases not matched to a gene; V was cut back by 4 bases and J by 6 bases. The CDR3 contains 16 residues. In DNA, the CDR3 is TGTGCCAGCAGCTCAAACCCCGGGACAGGGGCTCATGGCTACACCTTC. This translates into CASSSNPGTGAHGYTF.

The chain links TRBV11-2 to TRBJ2-7; TRBD1 might be the D (6 bases). Per germline, CDR1 SGHAT and CDR2 FQNNGV. This CDR3 comprises 16 residues. With 7 bases removed from V and 7 bases from J, the gap between germline ends came to 26 bases. The CDR3 coding sequence is TGTGCCAGCAACTCACCCTGGACAGACTCAACGGGGGAGCAGTACTTC. This encodes CASNSPWTDSTGEQYF.

This chain connects TRBV2 to TRBJ2-5, with D perhaps TRBD2 (7 bases). CDR1 and CDR2 (germline): SNHLY, FYNNEI. The length of the CDR3 is 14 residues. V lost 3 bases and J lost 1, with 9 bases in between. CDR3 sequence (DNA): TGTGCCAGCAGTGAGGGAGGGGGCCAAGAGACCCAGTACTTC. This gives the protein CASSEGGGQETQYF.

The rearrangement links TRBV29-1 to TRBJ2-5, with 9 bases fitting TRBD2. CDR3 length equals 12 residues. After removal of 7 bases from V and 4 bases from J, the junction contained 4 bases not matched to a gene. CDR1 and CDR2 from the germline V gene are SQVTM and ANQGSEA. The CDR3 region has the DNA TGCAGCGCGGCGGGGGGGGGAGAGACCCAGTACTTC. Protein: CSAAGGGETQYF.

The chain has TRBV7-9 and TRBJ2-1, with TRBD2 as a possible D gene (6 bases). The CDR3 consists of 14 residues. Germline V CDR1 and CDR2: SEHNR, FQNEAQ (reference sequence). Trimming pared 2 bases from V and 5 bases from J, leaving 10 bases between. The CDR3 spells CASSLPSVHNEQFF. The CDR3 DNA reads as TGTGCCAGCAGCTTACCTAGCGTCCACAATGAGCAGTTCTTC.

The V gene is TRBV7-2, the J gene TRBJ1-5, with D maybe TRBD1 (5 bases). CDR1 is SGHTA and CDR2 is FQGNSA in the germline V gene. The CDR3 has 15 residues. V dropped 1 base and J dropped 6 bases, with 13 bases sitting between them. CDR3 in amino acids: CASSLELSDSQPQHF. CDR3 nucleotides: TGTGCCAGCAGCTTAGAGTTGAGCGACAGTCAGCCCCAGCATTTT.

This clone was counted only a few times. The genes are TRBV10-1 and TRBJ2-2; 8 nucleotides agree with TRBD1. V shed 0 bases and J 2 bases; nucleotides not matched to a gene: 17. The CDR3 runs 21 residues. Germline CDR1 reads WNHNN; CDR2 reads SYGVQD (reference sequence). The CDR3 nucleotides are TGCGCCAGCAGTGAGTCGCCGATTTTAATAGGGACAGGTCCAAACACCGGGGAGCTGTTTTTT. This translates into CASSESPILIGTGPNTGELFF.

The chain employs TRBV29-1 and TRBJ2-7; 8 bases line up with TRBD1. CDR1 is SQVTM, CDR2 ANQGSEA, per germline. Losses at the gene ends were 4 bases for V and 0 bases for J; bases not matched to a gene: 5. This CDR3 comprises 14 residues. CDR3 sequence (DNA): TGCAGCGTTGTCCGGGACAGGATCTCCTACGAGCAGTACTTC. As protein: CSVVRDRISYEQYF.